This T cell receptor beta chain was sequenced in a study of T cells after yellow fever vaccination. The overall study: It was SMART-Seq v4 Ultra Low Input that prepared the fractions with low cell numbers.

Synthesis of TCR cDNA relied on 5'RACE template switching, which attached a universal primer site and UMIs. In TCRdb, the 5' RACE reads were re-called with MiXCR into one record per CDR3 protein. The sample lists under 550,000 distinct CDR3 sequences, about a fifth occurring once. The table lists this clonotype with a few counts. With 2 bases removed from V and 13 bases from J, the gap between germline ends came to 16 bases. CDR1 is SGHTA, CDR2 FQGNSA, per germline. CDR3 length: 13 amino acids. J is TRBJ2-3 and V is TRBV7-2; the D gene is possibly TRBD2 (5 bases). Sequences were derived from PBMCs, sampled about 20 days after the first yellow fever vaccination. This TCR was sampled from a man younger than 35 who received the YFV17D yellow fever vaccine. The CDR3 DNA reads as TGTGCCAGCAGCTTAAAGTTAGCGAGCCTTGAGTATTTT. Its protein is CASSLKLASLEYF.